The 19 T cell receptor beta chains in this list originate from one sample, sequenced in a study of blood T cell repertoires in COVID-19. Measured with immunoSEQ multiplex PCR; TCRdb has only the in-frame clones, and not every one. Here the sample spans approximately 190,000 clones, around 86% being singletons. The sample comprised PBMCs or T cells enriched from blood (not recorded which). These receptors all come from a middle-aged woman in a cohort exposed to, infected with or recovered from COVID-19 (not recorded which).

The rearrangement joins TRBV13 to TRBJ2-7; TRBD2 matches 14 bases. CDR1 PRHDT and CDR2 FYEKMQ come from the germline V gene (reference sequence). The CDR3 spans 18 residues. V was clipped by 5 bases and J by 1 base; unmatched bases: 10. CDR3 in amino acids: CASSPLTSGGALSYEQYF. As DNA, the CDR3 is TGTGCCAGCAGCCCCCTGACTAGCGGGGGGGCCTTATCCTACGAGCAGTACTTC. Based on the CDR3 plus reference TRBV13 and TRBJ2-7, the full variable domain is AAGVIQSPRHLIKEKRETATLKCYPIPRHDTVYWYQQGPGQDPQFLISFYEKMQSDKGSIPDRFSAQQFSDYHSELNMSSLELGDSALYFCASSPLTSGGALSYEQYFGPGTRLTVT.

The chain employs TRBV7-6 and TRBJ1-1; maybe TRBD1 (6 bases). Deletions cut 5 bases from V and 3 bases from J, with 19 bases between. Germline-derived CDR1 and CDR2 are SGHVS and FNYEAQ. The CDR3 length is 16 residues. The CDR3 is CASSPFERHRDTEAFF. The DNA of the CDR3 is TGTGCCAGCAGCCCTTTCGAACGTCACAGGGACACTGAAGCTTTCTTT. The full variable domain, completed using reference TRBV7-6 and TRBJ1-1, is GAGVSQSPRYKVTKRGQDVALRCDPISGHVSLYWYRQALGQGPEFLTYFNYEAQQDKSGLPNDRFSAERPEGSISTLTIQRTEQRDSAMYRCASSPFERHRDTEAFFGQGTRLTVV.

V usage is TRBV13 and J usage is TRBJ2-4, with 8 nucleotides matching TRBD1. V dropped 5 bases and J dropped 4; count of bases not matched to a gene: 10. The V gene's germline CDR1 is PRHDT and CDR2 FYEKMQ (reference sequence). The CDR3 has 16 amino acids. The CDR3 region is CASSGTGSFQKNIQYF. CDR3 sequence (DNA): TGTGCCAGCAGCGGGACAGGTTCATTTCAAAAAAACATTCAGTACTTC.

The J gene is TRBJ2-1, the V gene TRBV18, with TRBD1 identical over 9 bases. V was clipped by 6 bases and J by 6 bases; unmatched bases: 9. The V gene's germline CDR1 is KGHSH and CDR2 LQKENI. CDR3 length: 15 residues. The CDR3 reads CASSRRTGDFNEQFF. The DNA of the CDR3 is TGTGCCAGCTCGAGAAGGACAGGGGATTTCAATGAGCAGTTCTTC.

The chain carries TRBV4-2 and TRBJ2-3; D ambiguous. CDR1 and CDR2 (germline): LGHNA, YNFKEQ. The CDR3 is 15 residues long. Trimming stripped 1 base from V and 0 bases from J, with 8 bases between. The CDR3: CASSQGAASTDTQYF. As DNA, the CDR3 is TGTGCCAGCAGCCAAGGGGCCGCGAGCACAGATACGCAGTATTTT.

This chain joins TRBV15 and TRBJ2-3; perhaps TRBD2 as D (6 bases). CDR1 is LNHNV and CDR2 is YYDKDF in the germline V gene (reference sequence). CDR3 length: 14 amino acids. V was shortened by 5 bases and J by 4 bases, with 13 bases between the two germline ends. For the CDR3, the DNA is TGTGCCACCAGCGGTGTCAGGGAGGCAGATACGCAGTATTTT. Translated, it gives CATSGVREADTQYF.

This clone was counted between two and nine times. This chain links TRBV18 with TRBJ1-2; D call uncertain. Germline CDR1 is KGHSH and CDR2 is LQKENI. Trimming stripped 3 bases from V and 5 bases from J, with 13 bases between. The CDR3 length is 14 residues. The CDR3 sequence is CASSPVGEAYGYTF. CDR3 nucleotides: TGTGCCAGCTCACCTGTGGGTGAGGCTTATGGCTACACCTTC.

V and J are TRBV18 and TRBJ2-2; TRBD1 matches 7 bases. This CDR3 region has 17 residues. CDR1 and CDR2 (germline): KGHSH, LQKENI. J was trimmed by 0 bases and V by 0 bases; bases with no gene match: 4. The CDR3 DNA follows: TGTGCCAGCTCACCACCCGCAGGGGGTGCGAACACCGGGGAGCTGTTTTTT. Translating gives CASSPPAGGANTGELFF.

CDR3 sequence (DNA): TGTGCCAGCAGCGTGACGCCTCTAGCGGGGTCGAACACCGGGGAGCTGTTTTTT. Protein: CASSVTPLAGSNTGELFF. The J gene is TRBJ2-2, the V gene TRBV7-9, with 9 bases matching TRBD2. V shed 5 bases, J shed 0 bases, and the junction held 10 bases outside the gene matches. CDR3 length: 18 amino acids. CDR1 is SEHNR and CDR2 is FQNEAQ in the germline V gene (reference sequence).

V and J are TRBV9 and TRBJ2-1, with D unclear. The V and J ends lost 3 bases and 3 bases respectively, with 7 bases between them. Germline CDR1 reads SGDLS; CDR2 reads YYNGEE. The CDR3 runs to 13 residues. Here the CDR3 DNA reads TGTGCCAGCAGCGGGCTCATCTACAATGAGCAGTTCTTC. It is translated as CASSGLIYNEQFF.

The chain has TRBV11-2 and TRBJ2-5; possible D gene TRBD2, 5 bases. The CDR3 is 13 amino acids. The V end was cut by 0 bases, the J end by 5 bases, with 7 bases between. CDR1 and CDR2 (germline): SGHAT, FQNNGV. The CDR3 here is CASSLDGVETQYF. As DNA, the CDR3 is TGTGCCAGCAGCTTAGACGGGGTGGAGACCCAGTACTTC.

This chain uses TRBV10-1 with TRBJ2-1, with 13 nucleotides matching TRBD2. Trimming at V came to 6 bases and at J to 1 base, leaving 12 bases not matched to a gene. The CDR3 totals 19 residues. Germline assignment: CDR1 WNHNN and CDR2 SYGVQD (reference sequence). CDR3 residues: CASRRVGLAGILSYNEQFF. The CDR3 DNA reads TGCGCCAGCAGGAGGGTGGGACTAGCGGGAATCCTTTCCTACAATGAGCAGTTCTTC.

The sample holds a few counts of this clone. The rearrangement links TRBV27 to TRBJ2-1, with a tentative D call TRBD2 (6 bases). V was pared by 1 base and J by 9 bases, with 16 bases between. The CDR3 runs 15 residues. CDR1 and CDR2 from the germline V gene are MNHEY and SMNVEV (reference sequence). The DNA for the CDR3 is TGTGCCAGCAGTTTATTTGGCGGGAAAGGCAGTGAGCAGTTCTTC. Amino acid sequence: CASSLFGGKGSEQFF.

V usage is TRBV5-1 and J usage is TRBJ1-1, with 8 bases that match TRBD1. The CDR3 runs 14 residues. Germline V gives CDR1 SGHRS, CDR2 YFSETQ. Losses at the gene ends were 3 bases for V and 1 base for J; bases not matched to a gene: 2. This CDR3 is CASSSQGGNTEAFF. The CDR3 DNA follows: TGCGCCAGCAGCTCACAGGGGGGGAACACTGAAGCTTTCTTT. The whole variable domain, filled in from reference TRBV5-1 and TRBJ1-1, reads KAGVTQTPRYLIKTRGQQVTLSCSPISGHRSVSWYQQTPGQGLQFLFEYFSETQRNKGNFPGRFSGRQFSNSRSEMNVSTLELGDSALYLCASSSQGGNTEAFFGQGTRLTVV.

This clone came up a few times. The same CDR3 can be traced to other DNA sequences in this sample. The V and J genes are TRBV27 and TRBJ1-1; TRBD1 is a possible D gene (5 bases). V lost 4 bases and J 0 bases, leaving 12 bases between the germline ends. There are 15 residues in the CDR3. Germline V CDR1 and CDR2: MNHEY, SMNVEV (reference sequence). The DNA for the CDR3 is TGTGCCAGCAGTTGGACCGGGGGAATGAACACTGAAGCTTTCTTT. This gives the protein CASSWTGGMNTEAFF.

The rearrangement uses TRBV25-1 and TRBJ2-3, with a tentative D call TRBD2 (6 bases). CDR1 and CDR2 (germline): MGHDK, SYGVNS. Trimming left V 0 bases short and J 6 bases short, with 13 bases between. The CDR3 consists of 15 residues. Here the CDR3 reads CASSEYLMEGDTQYF. The CDR3 DNA reads as TGTGCCAGCAGTGAATATTTGATGGAGGGCGATACGCAGTATTTT.

V gene TRBV19 combines with J gene TRBJ2-5; no clear D. Trimming removed 5 bases at V and 5 bases at J, with 15 bases between. The CDR3 extends over 14 amino acids. Germline CDR1 is LNHDA and CDR2 is SQIVND (reference sequence). CDR3 sequence reads: CASSPQVPWETQYF. The CDR3 DNA reads as TGTGCCAGTAGTCCCCAGGTTCCGTGGGAGACCCAGTACTTC.

The J gene is TRBJ2-7, the V gene TRBV7-6; 12 bases align to TRBD2. Per germline, CDR1 SGHVS and CDR2 FNYEAQ. J gave up 3 bases and V 1 base, and 4 bases lay outside the gene matches. The CDR3 runs 16 residues. The CDR3 DNA sequence: TGTGCCAGCAGCTTAGGGACTAGCGGGACCATCTACGAGCAGTACTTC. It specifies CASSLGTSGTIYEQYF.

This chain links TRBV19 with TRBJ2-3; 10 nucleotides align to TRBD2. CDR3 length: 14 residues. In germline, CDR1 is LNHDA, CDR2 SQIVND (reference sequence). With V trimmed by 5 bases and J by 5 bases, 4 bases remained unmatched. The CDR3 DNA reads TGTGCCAGTAGTTTAGCGGGAGGTAGAGATACGCAGTATTTT. It specifies CASSLAGGRDTQYF.